The T cell receptor (beta chain) described here comes from a study of blood T cell repertoires in COVID-19. About the study: Sites across the United States, Italy and Spain contributed samples from acute and convalescent COVID-19. T cells, B-cell-depleted T cells, or PBMCs provided the cDNA or gDNA that served as material.

Trimming left V 2 bases short and J 1 base short, with 8 bases between. Germline V lookup: CDR1 SGHAT, CDR2 FQNNGV. This CDR3 is built from 14 residues. Data came from immunoSEQ multiplex PCR; TCRdb stores just in-frame clones and leaves some out. The sample carries tens of thousands of clones, approximately 88% recorded once. This clonotype was sampled from a man aged 50 or older with acute or convalescent COVID-19. Sequencing was carried out using peripheral blood. The rearrangement links TRBV11-2 to TRBJ1-1, with a tentative D call TRBD1 (6 bases). This chain's CDR3 is CASSLTGSNTEAFF. The CDR3, as DNA: TGTGCCAGCAGCTTAACAGGGTCGAACACTGAAGCTTTCTTT.